The following is a TCR beta chain sequence with its context. There are a few counts of this clone. Its antigen specificity is not known. No clone much larger than this one lies a single base away; base qualities are absent. This sample is part of a study of blood T cell repertoires in COVID-19 (dated by TCRdb to about 2020). About the investigation overall: Samples covering the acute and convalescent phases of COVID-19 were provided by collaborators in the United States, Italy and Spain. The material from the prospective study consisted of cDNA or gDNA derived from T cells, B-cell-depleted T cells, or PBMCs. The dataset comprised deeply sampled blood TCRbeta repertoires from subjects exposed to, actively infected with, or recovered from COVID-19. The sample metadata nearly always contained a de-identified subject ID, COVID-19 status, age in years and sex. The repertoires were made available in a free public database intended to serve as a resource for research on the immune response to SARS-CoV-2. Where available, HLA class I and class II types were obtained from metadata supplied by the sample provider rather than from assay-based typing. The samples were drawn from the first 160 participants of the ongoing ImmuneRACE study and from more than 1,000 subjects provided by 6 global collaborators. The study at large found these results: How much clinical and demographic metadata was included differed by source and by participant, and the metadata was provided uncurated.

The immunoSEQ Assay, a bias-controlled multiplex PCR, was used to amplify TCRbeta CDR3 regions from genomic DNA. In the paper's pipeline: The number of nucleated cells in each sample was estimated by amplification of reference gene primers within the assay. Sequence reads were collapsed and filtered to measure the absolute abundance of every unique TCRbeta CDR3 rearrangement. For each sample, productive Simpson clonality was calculated by taking the square root of Simpson's diversity index across productive rearrangements. This is the immuneACCESS table as TCRdb keeps it, with only in-frame sequences that have V and J called. A part of the clones is gone; compared with another copy, unresolved V genes explain less than half, and the rest is unexplained. V, J and clone size are those of that table, while D and trimming were read from the DNA. In all, the sample holds over 40,000 clones, and approximately 86% of those were seen once. Around 4.6% of the sample lies in the top ten.

Collaborating institutions collected whole blood in K2EDTA tubes following their own protocols. Collaborator samples were shipped for TCRbeta analysis as frozen whole blood, isolated PBMCs, or DNA extracted from either sample type. The receptor was derived from a man older than 75 with active COVID-19. Sequences were obtained from peripheral blood.

The DNA is TGTGCCAGCAGCGTACAGGACAGGGTCTCCTACAATGAGCAGTTCTTC. It translates as CASSVQDRVSYNEQFF. The receptor chain draws on TRBV9 and TRBJ2-1; TRBD1 lines up with 8 middle nucleotides. The CDR1 and CDR2 encoded by the germline V gene are SGDLS and YYNGEE. The junction shows trimming of 1 base on V and 0 bases on J, and the gene matches do not reach 3 bases of it. There are 16 amino acids in the CDR3, from cysteine to phenylalanine inclusive. Only the CDR3 portion is preserved as DNA: 48 bases, with reading frame beginning at the first base.